This TCR beta chain appears in the sequencing data of a study of patients and donors after allogeneic stem cell transplantation. CDR1 is SGHTA and CDR2 is FQGTGA in the germline V gene. Trimming removed 5 bases at V and 8 bases at J, with 20 bases between. This CDR3 is built from 15 residues. TCRdb reanalysed the RT-PCR reads using MiXCR and keeps one entry per CDR3 protein. The sample records approximately 200,000 distinct CDR3 sequences, 35% to 45% being singletons. This clonotype originated in a human donor who was either an allogeneic HSCT recipient or a stem cell or donor lymphocyte infusion donor (not recorded which). It is not recorded whose cells these are; they may come from a transplant donor. Material for sequencing was blood, either unsorted or a sorted T cell fraction (not recorded which). The chain has TRBV7-3 and TRBJ2-3; D is perhaps TRBD2 (7 bases). The CDR3: CASSPGGLNDVTQYF. The CDR3 nucleotides are TGTGCCAGCAGCCCGGGGGGCCTCAATGACGTTACGCAGTATTTT.